Included here is one T cell receptor (beta chain) sequence, with context. This record belongs to a study of response to subunit inactivated influenza vaccine. TCRdb called the RT-PCR reads again in MiXCR, with one record for every CDR3 protein. Of 450,000 to 600,000 distinct CDR3 sequences listed, less than 7.5% are singletons. Germline lookup yields CDR1 SQVTM and CDR2 ANQGSEA. The CDR3 contains 13 residues. Trimming cost V 5 bases and J 3 bases, with 11 bases left between them. This clonotype originated in a man aged 50 to 69 who received an inactivated influenza vaccine. The chain has TRBV29-1 and TRBJ1-5, with D uncertain. The sample consisted of PBMCs from blood, taken about 24 months after vaccination. CDR3 loop: CSVCPGPNQPQHF. CDR3 DNA: TGCAGCGTTTGCCCCGGGCCCAATCAGCCCCAGCATTTT.